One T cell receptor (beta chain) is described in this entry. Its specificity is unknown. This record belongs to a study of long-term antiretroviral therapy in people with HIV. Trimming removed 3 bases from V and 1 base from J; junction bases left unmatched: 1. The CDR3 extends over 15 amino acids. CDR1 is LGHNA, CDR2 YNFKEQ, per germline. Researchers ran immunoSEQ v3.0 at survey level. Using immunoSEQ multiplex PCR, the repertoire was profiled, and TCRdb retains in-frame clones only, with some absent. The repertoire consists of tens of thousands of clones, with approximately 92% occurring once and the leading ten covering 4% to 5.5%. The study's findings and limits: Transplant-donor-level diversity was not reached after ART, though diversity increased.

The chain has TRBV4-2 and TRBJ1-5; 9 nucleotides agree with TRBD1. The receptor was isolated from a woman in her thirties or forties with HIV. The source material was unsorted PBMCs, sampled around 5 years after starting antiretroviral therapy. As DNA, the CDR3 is TGTGCCAGCAGCCAGGGGACAGGGAGCAATCAGCCCCAGCATTTT. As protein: CASSQGTGSNQPQHF.